These T cell receptor beta chains were read from a single sample in a study of T cell changes during pregnancy in multiple sclerosis. Measured with immunoSEQ multiplex PCR; TCRdb has only the in-frame clones, and not every one. The profile shows over 25,000 clones, roughly nine tenths of them singletons. The sequencing used CD8+ T cells from peripheral blood mononuclear cells, collected in the third trimester of pregnancy. The receptors derive from a female donor with multiple sclerosis, enrolled in a pregnancy study. The CDR3 runs from the conserved cysteine through the conserved F or W. Fields, in order: D gene, J gene, V gene, CDR3 length, CDR3 protein. A D gene is named only where the DNA matches it firmly.

>-|TRBJ1-1|TRBV6-1|13
CASDSGWGTEAFF
>-|TRBJ2-2|TRBV29-1|15
CSVEDRGGLTGELFF
>-|TRBJ1-3|TRBV6-1|14
CASSEGAAGNTIYF
>-|TRBJ1-1|TRBV28|14
CASSLLAGGTEAFF
>TRBD1|TRBJ1-2|TRBV10-2|16
CASSEVWTGGTYGYTF
>TRBD1|TRBJ1-2|TRBV27|14
CASSTQGAGNGYTF
>-|TRBJ2-5|TRBV28|15
CASSPHGTVGWTQYF
>-|TRBJ2-5|TRBV5-1|14
CASSPPEDQETQYF
>TRBD1|TRBJ1-2|TRBV9|15
CASSARQGAPYGYTF
>TRBD2|TRBJ2-1|TRBV9|17
CASSSSGSFRSYNEQFF
>TRBD1|TRBJ1-1|TRBV6-5|14
CASSYDGTGAEAFF
>TRBD2|TRBJ2-3|TRBV10-1|17
CASSDWGLAGAPDTQYF
>-|TRBJ2-7|TRBV6-5|13
CASSYSGVAPQYF
>-|TRBJ1-1|TRBV5-1|13
CASRETGPAGAFF
>TRBD1|TRBJ2-2|TRBV5-1|16
CASRDRTGGSTGELFF
>TRBD1|TRBJ2-7|TRBV9|14
CASSLGQAAYEQYF
>TRBD1|TRBJ1-1|TRBV28|17
CASSFPIRTGLNTEAFF
>TRBD2|TRBJ2-7|TRBV6-1|15
CASSERAGESYEQYF
>TRBD1|TRBJ2-7|TRBV6-5|14
CASSPPGTGYEQYF
>TRBD2|TRBJ2-1|TRBV4-2|16
CASSQDLAGVFNEQFF
>TRBD1|TRBJ1-4|TRBV15|15
CATSRETGEAEKLFF
>TRBD1|TRBJ1-6|TRBV13|14
CASSSGQGNSPLHF
>-|TRBJ2-5|TRBV19|10
CASSPETQYF
>TRBD1|TRBJ1-6|TRBV4-2|16
CASSQGRGQYNSPLHF
>-|TRBJ1-2|TRBV10-3|15
CAISEGGGLDYGYTF
>-|TRBJ2-2|TRBV7-8|17
CASSLARQGANTGELFF
>-|TRBJ1-5|TRBV9|15
CASSASGQFGQPQHF
>TRBD1|TRBJ1-1|TRBV2|20
CASSEEGAWATGVVVTEAFF
>-|TRBJ2-5|TRBV5-4|17
CASSLQQGNPKQETQYF
>TRBD2|TRBJ2-1|TRBV6-5|13
CASSRNGGGEQFF
>TRBD2|TRBJ2-7|TRBV6-1|15
CASSVLRTSGYEQYF
>-|TRBJ2-7|TRBV2|17
CASRKSLASPFSYEQYF
>TRBD1|TRBJ2-2|TRBV6-4|14
CASTYDRATGELFF
>TRBD2|TRBJ2-1|TRBV7-6|16
CASSSGTSIAYNEQFF
>-|TRBJ1-1|TRBV9|11
CASSGPGGAFF
>-|TRBJ1-4|TRBV30|11
CAWERAEKLFF
>-|TRBJ2-1|TRBV29-1|13
CSAQIGAYNEQFF
>TRBD1|TRBJ1-1|TRBV19|14
CASWAGQLDTEAFF
>-|TRBJ1-2|TRBV11-2|15
CASTAQAAGVDGYTF
>-|TRBJ1-5|TRBV21-1|16
CASSKVQFYVGQPQHF
>-|TRBJ1-5|TRBV13|15
CASSLGLGPNQPQHF
>TRBD1|TRBJ1-4|TRBV9|15
CASSDGQGGNEKLFF
>TRBD1|TRBJ1-1|TRBV28|18
CASRPWTGGRKGNTEAFF
>TRBD1|TRBJ1-1|TRBV13|14
CASSSRDRGTEAFF
>-|TRBJ2-5|TRBV27|14
CASTDDSRLGTQYF
>-|TRBJ2-3|TRBV30|10
CAWSDITQYF
>-|TRBJ2-6|TRBV7-9|16
CASSPHAGSGANVLTF
>TRBD1|TRBJ2-7|TRBV29-1|14
CSVEYLGQTYEQYF
>-|TRBJ1-1|TRBV27|17
CASNRLARGRAYTEAFF
>-|TRBJ1-4|TRBV9|12
CASSGGNEKLFF
>-|TRBJ1-5|TRBV6-1|16
CASSEGVGDSNQPQHF
>TRBD2|TRBJ2-7|TRBV5-4|14
CASSSGLAGYEQYF
>-|TRBJ1-1|TRBV9|13
CASNPGTGTEAFF
>TRBD2|TRBJ2-5|TRBV28|17
CASSFGKAGGVLETQYF
>TRBD2|TRBJ2-1|TRBV25-1|14
CASSVSGGYNEQFF
>-|TRBJ1-1|TRBV10-3|13
CAISVGGGTEAFF
>-|TRBJ1-2|TRBV2|15
CASTPRRQAEGGYTF